Reported below is one T cell receptor (beta chain). The record originates from a study of cytomegalovirus exposure and HLA in healthy donors. The CDR3 covers 14 residues. Germline-derived CDR1 and CDR2 are SQVTM and ANQGSEA. V shed 6 bases and J 5 bases; nucleotides not matched to a gene: 10. Libraries were prepared by immunoSEQ multiplex PCR; TCRdb keeps only in-frame clonotypes and omits some of them. The data show 150,000 to 200,000 clones, with roughly 90% seen just once and approximately 10% held by the top ten. The chain uses TRBV29-1 and TRBJ2-1; 7 nucleotides match TRBD1. The clonotype originates from a woman aged 18-29 years in good health and CMV-seropositive. Material for sequencing was PBMCs. CDR3 DNA: TGCAGCGTGGACAGGTATCCCTCTCACAATGAGCAGTTCTTC. It specifies CSVDRYPSHNEQFF.